This passage covers 18 T cell receptor beta chains from one sample sequenced in a study of long-term antiretroviral therapy in people with HIV. Sequencing used immunoSEQ v3.0 at survey level. Libraries were prepared by immunoSEQ multiplex PCR; TCRdb keeps only in-frame clonotypes and omits some of them. Of over 25,000 clones detected, around nine tenths appear once; the ten largest clones hold approximately 13%. The specimen comprised unsorted PBMCs, sampled 1.1 years after starting antiretroviral therapy. The receptors shown here come from a man younger than 35 with HIV.

This chain connects TRBV10-3 to TRBJ2-3; 15 bases line up with TRBD2. There are 16 residues in the CDR3. After removal of 6 bases from V and 3 bases from J, the junction contained 4 bases not matched to a gene. The V gene's germline CDR1 is ENHRY and CDR2 SYGVKD. The CDR3 loop is CAISRGTSGGTDTQYF. In nucleotides, the CDR3 is TGTGCCATCAGCCGGGGGACTAGCGGGGGGACAGATACGCAGTATTTT.

The chain joins TRBV7-9 to TRBJ2-2, with D maybe TRBD1 (5 bases). Deletions cut 8 bases from V and 5 bases from J, with 9 bases between. Germline CDR1 is SEHNR and CDR2 is FQNEAQ (reference sequence). The CDR3 spans 12 residues. The DNA of the CDR3 is TGTGCCAGCTTGACAGTAACCGGGGAGCTGTTTTTT. It yields the protein CASLTVTGELFF.

The chain is built from TRBV13 and TRBJ1-3; D gene uncertain. V lost 0 bases and J lost 1, with 7 bases in between. Germline V CDR1 and CDR2: PRHDT, FYEKMQ (reference sequence). This CDR3 has 15 amino acids. The CDR3 is CASSLGDYSGNTIYF. The CDR3 coding sequence is TGTGCCAGCAGCTTAGGAGATTATTCTGGAAACACCATATATTTT.

The rearrangement links TRBV2 to TRBJ1-1, with 7 bases lining up with TRBD1. Germline CDR1 reads SNHLY; CDR2 reads FYNNEI. The length of the CDR3 is 15 residues. Germline trimming cut 8 bases from V and 6 bases from J; bases unmatched to any gene: 15. The CDR3 here is CASLGGGGPSPEAFF. In DNA, the CDR3 is TGTGCCAGCCTAGGGGGCGGGGGCCCGTCCCCTGAAGCTTTCTTT.

The chain is built from TRBV18 and TRBJ2-1; a weak D match, TRBD1 (5 bases). There are 13 residues in the CDR3. With 0 bases removed from V and 8 bases from J, the gap between germline ends came to 8 bases. Germline V gene sequence: CDR1 KGHSH, CDR2 LQKENI. CDR3: CASSPPRGDEQFF. As DNA, the CDR3 is TGTGCCAGCTCACCACCAAGGGGTGATGAGCAGTTCTTC. The whole variable domain, filled in from reference TRBV18 and TRBJ2-1, reads NAGVMQNPRHLVRRRGQEARLRCSPMKGHSHVYWYRQLPEEGLKFMVYLQKENIIDESGMPKERFSAEFPKEGPSILRIQQVVRGDSAAYFCASSPPRGDEQFFGPGTRLTVL.

Only one count was recorded for this clone. This rearrangement joins TRBV19 to TRBJ1-4; TRBD1 is a possible D gene (6 bases). The CDR3 is made up of 15 amino acids. Germline V CDR1 and CDR2: LNHDA, SQIVND (reference sequence). Trimming cost V 3 bases and J 10 bases, with 18 bases left between them. The CDR3 DNA is TGTGCCAGTAGTATGAGGACCAGGGGCGAGGGAAAACTGTTTTTT. The encoded protein is CASSMRTRGEGKLFF.

The chain uses TRBV7-9 and TRBJ2-1; 10 nucleotides agree with TRBD2. Germline V gene lookup returns CDR1 SEHNR and CDR2 FQNEAQ (reference sequence). J lost 6 bases, V lost 7 bases, and 15 bases had no gene match. CDR3 length: 17 amino acids. In DNA, the CDR3 is TGTGCCAGCACCCTTACCCTCCTCACTAGCGGGGCCAATGAGCAGTTCTTC. It translates to CASTLTLLTSGANEQFF.

The CDR3 sequence: CASQPLDRPNEKLFF. CDR3 nucleotide sequence: TGTGCCAGCCAACCCTTGGATCGACCTAATGAAAAACTGTTTTTT. The chain combines TRBV27 with TRBJ1-4; D uncertain. Germline V gene lookup returns CDR1 MNHEY and CDR2 SMNVEV (reference sequence). The CDR3 is made up of 15 amino acids. Trimming pared 8 bases from V and 3 bases from J, leaving 16 bases between.

The V and J genes are TRBV4-1 and TRBJ1-1; possible D gene TRBD1, 5 bases. V was pared by 4 bases and J by 5 bases, with 17 bases between. The germline CDR1 and CDR2 sequences are MGHRA and YSYEKL. CDR3 length: 15 residues. This chain's CDR3 is CASSRGGTVGTEAFF. Written as DNA, the CDR3 is TGCGCCAGCAGCCGGGGGGGGACGGTCGGGACTGAAGCTTTCTTT.

CDR3 loop: CASSLGQGSSPLHF. CDR3 DNA sequence: TGCGCCAGCAGCCTGGGACAGGGAAGTTCACCCCTCCACTTT. J is TRBJ1-6 and V is TRBV5-1; TRBD1 matches 9 bases. The CDR3 loop spans 14 amino acids. Germline CDR1 and CDR2: SGHRS and YFSETQ. V lost 4 bases to trimming and J lost 9 bases; unmatched junction nucleotides: 5. Supplemented by reference TRBV5-1 and TRBJ1-6, the full variable domain reads KAGVTQTPRYLIKTRGQQVTLSCSPISGHRSVSWYQQTPGQGLQFLFEYFSETQRNKGNFPGRFSGRQFSNSRSEMNVSTLELGDSALYLCASSLGQGSSPLHFGNGTRLTVT.

CDR3 sequence reads: CASLSGGYSNQPQHF. The CDR3 coding sequence is TGTGCCAGCCTTAGCGGGGGATATAGCAATCAGCCCCAGCATTTT. This chain connects TRBV6-6 to TRBJ1-5, with a weak D call TRBD1 (5 bases). CDR1 is MNHNY and CDR2 is SVGAGI in the germline V gene (reference sequence). This CDR3 is built from 15 residues. V was trimmed by 8 bases and J by 0 bases, leaving 14 bases between them.

The chain joins TRBV21-1 to TRBJ2-7. TRBV21-1 is labeled a pseudogene. This CDR3 is built from 14 residues. Here the CDR3 DNA reads TGTGCCAGCAGCCTCCTGGGGATTTTTTACGAGCAGTACTTC. The encoded protein is CASSLLGIFYEQYF.

The chain carries TRBV7-9 and TRBJ2-5; D is unclear. V was cut by 1 base and J by 1 base, with 1 base left in between. CDR3 length: 12 amino acids. The germline V gene encodes CDR1 SEHNR and CDR2 FQNEAQ (reference sequence). The CDR3 DNA reads TGTGCCAGCAGCTTAGTCCAAGAGACCCAGTACTTC. This translates into CASSLVQETQYF.

This clone was seen more than once but under ten times. The chain links TRBV4-1 to TRBJ1-5; D is undetermined. The CDR3 consists of 13 residues. Trimming left V 4 bases short and J 3 bases short, with 7 bases between. Germline CDR1 is MGHRA and CDR2 is YSYEKL. CDR3 sequence (DNA): TGCGCCAGCAGCCTGTACATCAATCAGCCCCAGCATTTT. Translation gives CASSLYINQPQHF.

The rearrangement links TRBV2 to TRBJ2-1, with TRBD2 as a possible D gene (6 bases). CDR3 size: 13 residues. Trimming left V 8 bases short and J 4 bases short, with 12 bases between. CDR1 and CDR2 from the germline V gene are SNHLY and FYNNEI. The CDR3 DNA sequence: TGTGCCAGCTGGGGAGGCCAATACAATGAGCAGTTCTTC. It codes for CASWGGQYNEQFF. Full variable domain (rest looked up from reference TRBV2 and TRBJ2-1): EPEVTQTPSHQVTQMGQEVILRCVPISNHLYFYWYRQILGQKVEFLVSFYNNEISEKSEIFDDQFSVERPDGSNFTLKIRSTKLEDSAMYFCASWGGQYNEQFFGPGTRLTVL.

The V call is TRBV6-6, the J call TRBJ2-5, with D maybe TRBD1 (6 bases). Trimming cost V 2 bases and J 4 bases, with 14 bases left between them. The CDR3 extends over 15 amino acids. Germline values: CDR1 MNHNY, CDR2 SVGAGI (reference sequence). This CDR3 is CASSYDTTGTETQYF. The CDR3 DNA reads as TGTGCCAGCAGTTACGACACTACAGGGACAGAGACCCAGTACTTC.

This chain connects TRBV21-1 to TRBJ2-1; the table gives TRBD1 as D, unverified against the DNA. TRBV21-1 is an annotated pseudogene. The CDR3 extends over 17 amino acids. The CDR3 DNA is TGTGCCAGCCCCCATTCGACCTCCCCAAAGGGGCACAATGAGCAGTTCTTC. Translating it yields CASPHSTSPKGHNEQFF.

The rearrangement uses TRBV6-5 and TRBJ1-5, with D unclear. Germline V lookup: CDR1 MNHEY, CDR2 SVGAGI. The CDR3 is made up of 14 amino acids. Between the trimmed V and J ends, which lost 6 bases and 0 bases, there was a span of 9 bases. This CDR3 is CASSPDSSNQPQHF. The CDR3 DNA reads as TGTGCCAGCAGCCCCGACTCTAGCAATCAGCCCCAGCATTTT.